Below, one TCR beta chain is given with its context. The ends were cut back, 7 bases at V and 8 bases at J, with 20 bases in the middle. This CDR3 has 14 residues. The germline CDR1 and CDR2 sequences are MDHEN and SYDVKM. This record belongs to a study of blood T cell repertoires in COVID-19. Study information: Material from acute and convalescent COVID-19 was sourced from the United States, Italy and Spain.

Under the authors' procedure: Reference gene primer amplification gave nucleated cell count estimates. Profiled with immunoSEQ multiplex PCR; TCRdb holds only in-frame clones, not every one. V and J calls and clone size are those listed in that table; D and trimming were worked out from the DNA. The sample holds 100,000 to 130,000 clones, over 60% seen once. The source is a man aged 65 to 79 with acute or convalescent COVID-19. Sequencing input: peripheral blood. V and J are TRBV28 and TRBJ1-2; a weak D match, TRBD1 (6 bases). CDR3 nucleotides: TGTGCCAGCACCCTCCCCCTGACAGGCGGCGGCTACACCTTC. The encoded protein is CASTLPLTGGGYTF.